This entry lists 23 T cell receptor beta chains sequenced from one sample in a study of cytomegalovirus exposure and HLA in healthy donors. TCRdb's copy holds only in-frame clones and misses some; the assay was immunoSEQ multiplex PCR. There are some 100,000 clones in the sample; about 90% occur only once, and roughly 2.2% lies in the top ten. Input material: PBMCs. The receptor source for this set is a woman in her late teens or twenties in good health and CMV-seronegative.

There are a few counts of this clone. DNA for the CDR3: TGTGCCAGCAGCCCCCGGACAGACGGGCCCTACGAGCAGTACTTC. Protein: CASSPRTDGPYEQYF. The rearrangement joins TRBV7-9 to TRBJ2-7; TRBD1 is a possible D gene (6 bases). The CDR3 contains 15 residues. V shed 5 bases and J shed 2 bases, with 16 bases lying between them. Germline assignment: CDR1 SEHNR and CDR2 FQNEAQ (reference sequence).

This clone has only one observation. The chain combines TRBV18 with TRBJ2-2; 8 bases are a match to TRBD2. V shed 6 bases, J shed 3 bases, and the junction held 9 bases outside the gene matches. The CDR3 contains 16 residues. CDR1 is KGHSH, CDR2 LQKENI, per germline. The CDR3 DNA is TGTGCCAGCTCGATTGGGGCTAGCGGGCACACCGGGGAGCTGTTTTTT. It specifies CASSIGASGHTGELFF.

With regard to this clone: The DNA is omitted, as the CDR3 cannot be located on it reliably, and the CDR3 follows TCRdb's listing. The chain carries TRBV7-6 and TRBJ2-7; the table's D call, TRBD1, has no DNA check behind it. Germline CDR1 and CDR2: SGHVS and FNYEAQ. The CDR3 is made up of 15 amino acids, end residues included. The CDR3: CASSSSVTAHYEQYF.

The genes are TRBV4-1 and TRBJ2-3, with D possibly matching TRBD2 (7 bases). Trimming removed 2 bases from V and 1 base from J, with 22 bases in between. The CDR3 spans 19 residues. Germline CDR1 reads MGHRA; CDR2 reads YSYEKL. The CDR3 protein is CASSQTGAKGGPGTDTQYF. CDR3 nucleotides: TGCGCCAGCAGCCAAACAGGAGCGAAGGGGGGGCCGGGCACAGATACGCAGTATTTT.

The genes are TRBV2 and TRBJ2-2, with a tentative D call TRBD1 (5 bases). V was shortened by 2 bases and J by 7 bases, with 11 bases between the two germline ends. The CDR3 extends over 14 amino acids. The germline V gene encodes CDR1 SNHLY and CDR2 FYNNEI. As DNA, the CDR3 is TGTGCCAGCAGTGAACTCAGGGAACACGGGGAGCTGTTTTTT. Protein sequence: CASSELREHGELFF.

In its sample, this clone was seen once. The chain recombines TRBV30 with TRBJ2-7; 9 nucleotides line up with TRBD2. The V and J ends lost 5 bases and 4 bases, in that order; junction bases with no gene match: 6. The V gene's germline CDR1 is GTSNPN and CDR2 SVGIG (reference sequence). CDR3 size: 13 residues. In nucleotides, the CDR3 is TGTGCCTGGGAGCGGGGGGAAGCGTACGAGCAGTACTTC. This codes for CAWERGEAYEQYF. Drawing the rest from reference TRBV30 and TRBJ2-7, the complete variable domain is SQTIHQWPATLVQPVGSPLSLECTVEGTSNPNLYWYRQAAGRGLQLLFYSVGIGQISSEVPQNLSASRPQDRQFILSSKKLLLSDSGFYLCAWERGEAYEQYFGPGTRLTVT.

The chain has TRBV7-2 and TRBJ2-7; TRBD2 aligns across 9 bases. CDR1 and CDR2 from the germline V gene are SGHTA and FQGNSA. V gave up 5 bases and J gave up 4 bases; unmatched junction bases: 12. The CDR3 runs to 16 residues. CDR3 in DNA: TGTGCCAGCAGCCCCCAGTTGGGCGGGGGGGGTTACGAGCAGTACTTC. Encoded protein: CASSPQLGGGGYEQYF.

This clone was seen only a few times. The gene calls are TRBV7-3 and TRBJ2-2; D uncertain. The length of the CDR3 is 18 residues. Germline V lookup: CDR1 SGHTA, CDR2 FQGTGA. V shed 1 base and J shed 2 bases, with 17 bases lying between them. CDR3 in amino acids: CASSLNPLVAPNTGELFF. CDR3 coding DNA: TGTGCCAGCAGCTTAAACCCTCTAGTGGCCCCTAACACCGGGGAGCTGTTTTTT.

This clone was counted once. The genes are TRBV15 and TRBJ2-7; weak D call: TRBD2 (5 bases). V was shortened by 0 bases and J by 4 bases, with 7 bases between the two germline ends. Germline loops: CDR1 LNHNV, CDR2 YYDKDF (reference sequence). The CDR3 has 13 amino acids. CDR3 loop: CATSRDRGYEQYF. In DNA, the CDR3 is TGTGCCACCAGCAGAGATCGAGGGTACGAGCAGTACTTC.

The J gene is TRBJ2-1, the V gene TRBV4-3, with 8 bases lining up with TRBD2. Germline V gene sequence: CDR1 LGHNA, CDR2 YSLEER. The CDR3 covers 18 residues. V lost 3 bases and J lost 5; bases outside the gene matches: 15. CDR3 in DNA: TGCGCCAGCAGCCACCAGTCGCGCCTAGCGGGCCAGAACAATGAGCAGTTCTTC. Translating gives CASSHQSRLAGQNNEQFF.

The gene calls are TRBV14 and TRBJ1-1, with 9 positions matching TRBD1. This CDR3 comprises 19 residues. The V segment lost 7 bases and the J segment 0 bases; nucleotides outside the gene matches: 18. CDR1 is SGHDN, CDR2 FVKESK, per germline. The CDR3 sequence: CASTLKDRGGTLMNTEAFF. The CDR3 coding sequence is TGTGCCAGCACCCTAAAAGACAGGGGGGGGACCCTAATGAACACTGAAGCTTTCTTT. Supplemented by reference TRBV14 and TRBJ1-1, the full variable domain reads EAGVTQFPSHSVIEKGQTVTLRCDPISGHDNLYWYRRVMGKEIKFLLHFVKESKQDESGMPNNRFLAERTGGTYSTLKVQPAELEDSGVYFCASTLKDRGGTLMNTEAFFGQGTRLTVV.

This sequence joins TRBV7-3 and TRBJ2-2; possibly TRBD2 for D (5 bases). CDR3 size: 14 residues. Germline V gene data show CDR1 as SGHTA and CDR2 as FQGTGA. V dropped 5 bases and J dropped 5 bases, with 12 bases sitting between them. CDR3 protein: CASSAGRPTGELFF. The CDR3 DNA is TGTGCCAGCAGCGCGGGCCGACCTACCGGGGAGCTGTTTTTT.

V gene TRBV25-1 combines with J gene TRBJ2-7, with D possibly TRBD2 on 6 matching bases. CDR1 and CDR2 from the germline V gene are MGHDK and SYGVNS. This CDR3 has 18 amino acids. V gave up 3 bases and J gave up 1 base, with 22 bases separating them. CDR3 nucleotide sequence: TGTGCCAGCAGTGATTCCCTTCCCGGGGGTCGATATTCCTACGAGCAGTACTTC. Its protein product is CASSDSLPGGRYSYEQYF.

This chain links TRBV28 with TRBJ1-1; tentatively, D is TRBD1 (5 bases). V lost 1 base and J lost 7, with 16 bases in between. CDR3 length: 15 amino acids. Germline lookup yields CDR1 MDHEN and CDR2 SYDVKM. CDR3 residues: CASSLLVRGIGEAFF. The DNA for the CDR3 is TGTGCCAGCAGTTTATTGGTTAGGGGTATAGGTGAAGCTTTCTTT. Complete variable domain (other parts from reference TRBV28 and TRBJ1-1): DVKVTQSSRYLVKRTGEKVFLECVQDMDHENMFWYRQDPGLGLRLIYFSYDVKMKEKGDIPEGYSVSREKKERFSLILESASTNQTSMYLCASSLLVRGIGEAFFGQGTRLTVV.

The V gene is TRBV5-1, the J gene TRBJ1-2; TRBD1 aligns across 7 bases. With V trimmed by 4 bases and J by 7 bases, 7 bases remained unmatched. The CDR3 totals 13 residues. Germline V lookup: CDR1 SGHRS, CDR2 YFSETQ. The CDR3 DNA follows: TGCGCCAGCAGCGGACGACAGGGTGGTGGCTACACCTTC. Protein: CASSGRQGGGYTF. Complete variable domain (other parts from reference TRBV5-1 and TRBJ1-2): KAGVTQTPRYLIKTRGQQVTLSCSPISGHRSVSWYQQTPGQGLQFLFEYFSETQRNKGNFPGRFSGRQFSNSRSEMNVSTLELGDSALYLCASSGRQGGGYTFGSGTRLTVV.

The count of this clone is one. The rearrangement links TRBV7-3 to TRBJ2-1; 9 bases agree with TRBD2. The CDR3 is made up of 18 amino acids. V shed 5 bases, J shed 8 bases, and the junction held 19 bases outside the gene matches. Germline V CDR1 and CDR2: SGHTA, FQGTGA. CDR3 in amino acids: CASSLNAFGTSNTYEQFF. CDR3 in DNA: TGTGCCAGCAGCCTTAATGCGTTCGGGACTAGCAATACCTATGAGCAGTTCTTC. Together with reference TRBV7-3 and TRBJ2-1, the CDR3 gives the full variable domain: GAGVSQTPSNKVTEKGKYVELRCDPISGHTALYWYRQSLGQGPEFLIYFQGTGAADDSGLPNDRFFAVRPEGSVSTLKIQRTERGDSAVYLCASSLNAFGTSNTYEQFFGPGTRLTVL.

The gene calls are TRBV9 and TRBJ2-3; 8 bases are a match to TRBD2. This CDR3 comprises 15 residues. V shed 5 bases, J shed 4 bases, and the junction held 9 bases outside the gene matches. Germline CDR1 and CDR2: SGDLS and YYNGEE. The CDR3 nucleotides read TGTGCCAGCAGTGTACGGGGGGGCGTACCAGATACGCAGTATTTT. Translating gives CASSVRGGVPDTQYF. The full variable domain, with the rest looked up from reference TRBV9 and TRBJ2-3, is DSGVTQTPKHLITATGQRVTLRCSPRSGDLSVYWYQQSLDQGLQFLIQYYNGEERAKGNILERFSAQQFPDLHSELNLSSLELGDSALYFCASSVRGGVPDTQYFGPGTRLTVL.

The V gene is TRBV5-6, the J gene TRBJ2-2; 10 bases align to TRBD1. Germline CDR1 and CDR2: SGHDT and YYEEEE. J lost 5 bases, V lost 3 bases, and 7 bases had no gene match. This CDR3 contains 16 residues. CDR3 sequence (DNA): TGTGCCAGCAGCTCCCCAGGACAGGGGGGAACCGGGGAGCTGTTTTTT. Translated: CASSSPGQGGTGELFF.

This clone turned up a few times. The chain links TRBV20-1 to TRBJ1-2; unclear D gene. This CDR3 is built from 11 residues. Germline CDR1 DFQATT, CDR2 SNEGSKA (reference sequence). V lost 3 bases to trimming and J lost 3 bases, with 5 bases between them. CDR3: CSARRDYGYTF. CDR3 DNA: TGCAGTGCTAGGCGGGACTATGGCTACACCTTC.

The chain links TRBV27 to TRBJ2-1, with 10 nucleotides matching TRBD2. J gave up 9 bases and V 0 bases, and 8 bases lay outside the gene matches. The CDR3 is 16 amino acids. The germline V gene has CDR1 MNHEY and CDR2 SMNVEV (reference sequence). The CDR3 DNA reads as TGTGCCAGCAGTTTATCACCGGGACTAGCGATTAGTGAGCAGTTCTTC. Translating it yields CASSLSPGLAISEQFF.

The chain is built from TRBV7-2 and TRBJ2-2, with D possibly matching TRBD2 (5 bases). Looked up from germline, CDR1 is SGHTA and CDR2 is FQGNSA. The V gene lost 4 bases and the J gene lost 1 base, with 16 bases spanning the gap. The CDR3 is 17 amino acids. This CDR3 is CASSSRRGFGNTGELFF. In DNA, the CDR3 is TGTGCCAGCAGCTCCCGCCGGGGTTTTGGGAACACCGGGGAGCTGTTTTTT.

This clone was observed a single time. The chain combines TRBV28 with TRBJ2-7; 9 bases line up with TRBD1. Losses at the gene ends were 5 bases for V and 5 bases for J; bases not matched to a gene: 10. Germline CDR1 reads MDHEN; CDR2 reads SYDVKM. The CDR3 sequence is 15 residues long. As DNA, the CDR3 is TGTGCCAGCAGTCCCCCGGGACAGGGATCGAACGAGCAGTACTTC. This translates into CASSPPGQGSNEQYF. Full variable domain (missing parts from reference TRBV28 and TRBJ2-7): DVKVTQSSRYLVKRTGEKVFLECVQDMDHENMFWYRQDPGLGLRLIYFSYDVKMKEKGDIPEGYSVSREKKERFSLILESASTNQTSMYLCASSPPGQGSNEQYFGPGTRLTVT.

The rearrangement uses TRBV6-5 and TRBJ2-1; 11 bases are a match to TRBD1. The CDR3 length is 15 residues. The junction had 10 bases not matched to a gene; V was cut back by 0 bases and J by 15 bases. Germline V gene data show CDR1 as MNHEY and CDR2 as SVGAGI. The CDR3 nucleotides are TGTGCCAGCAGTTACTCCGGGACAGGGGGATCCGTATGGTTCTTC. It is translated as CASSYSGTGGSVWFF.